This TCR beta chain originates from a study of cytomegalovirus exposure and HLA in healthy donors. Use of 60 Vbeta and 13 Jbeta primers characterized the PCR. Sequenced by immunoSEQ multiplex PCR; TCRdb stores in-frame clones only, minus some. The repertoire consists of about 55,000 clones, with about three quarters occurring once and the leading ten covering less than 3%. About this clone: Its specificity is unknown.

The V end lost 3 bases, the J end lost 10 bases, and 10 bases lay between the germline ends. CDR1 is SEHNR, CDR2 FQNEAQ, per germline (reference sequence). The CDR3 has 12 residues. Study-level points and caveats: Most subjects' HLA-A and HLA-B alleles were reportedly predicted from TCR beta sequences. As immune exposure information, only CMV serostatus was available. Common viral pathogens seemed, in a later analysis, to connect with several of the most significant clusters.

It was healthy bone marrow donors who served as donors. Sequencing input: PBMCs. This receptor was identified in a female donor in good health and CMV-seronegative. The chain employs TRBV7-9 and TRBJ2-1, with D uncertain. The CDR3 is CASSLSSGEQFF. As DNA, the CDR3 is TGTGCCAGCAGCTTGTCCAGTGGCGAGCAGTTCTTC.